The TCR beta chain described here comes from a study of read filtering for tumor transcriptome and immune sequencing. For the study at large: By R-ISS, stages I, II and III held around 8, 16 and 7 patients.

In its sample, this clonotype was seen many times. As yet, its antigen is unknown. Molecular barcoded adaptors covering alpha/delta and beta/gamma chains were used on approximately 400 ng RNA. TCRdb independently ran MiXCR on the reads; one entry per CDR3 protein. Among approximately 20,000 distinct CDR3 sequences listed, around 21% were seen once. Broader study findings: Even smaller IR-seq throughput identified most shared clonotypes. This fraction held mixed bone marrow immune cells after CD138-negative sorting.

Trimming took 8 bases from V and 0 from J; bases not matched to a gene: 7. CDR3 size: 14 residues. CDR1 SQVTM and CDR2 ANQGSEA come from the germline V gene. The clonotype originates from a donor aged 40 or over with multiple myeloma. The specimen was a population of CD138-negative cells sorted from bone marrow. This rearrangement joins TRBV29-1 to TRBJ2-1, with TRBD2 identical over 7 bases. The CDR3 loop is CSIATSYSYNEQFF. CDR3 bases: TGCAGCATAGCGACTAGCTACTCCTACAATGAGCAGTTCTTC.